The 14 T cell receptor beta chains below come from one sample, sequenced in a study of blood T cell repertoires in COVID-19. Sequenced by immunoSEQ multiplex PCR; TCRdb stores in-frame clones only, minus some. The sample has about 160,000 clones, roughly 83% seen once. The sequencing sample was made of peripheral blood. These receptor sequences come from a woman at least 80 years old with active or convalescent COVID-19.

The chain employs TRBV7-2 and TRBJ2-7; D remains ambiguous. V was pared by 2 bases and J by 4 bases, with 9 bases between. The CDR3 length is 13 residues. Germline CDR1 SGHTA, CDR2 FQGNSA. CDR3 residues: CASSLPPPYEQYF. The DNA for the CDR3 is TGTGCCAGCAGCTTACCCCCCCCGTACGAGCAGTACTTC.

Only a few counts were recorded for this clone. The chain joins TRBV2 to TRBJ1-1, with 8 bases matching TRBD1. With 5 bases clipped from V and 3 bases from J, the junction kept 8 bases outside the gene matches. Looked up from germline, CDR1 is SNHLY and CDR2 is FYNNEI. This CDR3 region has 15 residues. The CDR3 coding sequence is TGTGCCAGCAGTTCCCCGCAGGGGGCGGACACTGAAGCTTTCTTT. It is translated as CASSSPQGADTEAFF.

This clone was detected only a few times. The chain has TRBV29-1 and TRBJ1-1, with D possibly matching TRBD1 (6 bases). CDR1 and CDR2 from the germline V gene are SQVTM and ANQGSEA. Deletions cut 3 bases from V and 0 bases from J, with 14 bases between. The CDR3 sequence is 15 residues long. Here the CDR3 DNA reads TGCAGCGTTGAGGTCGGAGCAGGGGTGAACACTGAAGCTTTCTTT. Its translation is CSVEVGAGVNTEAFF.

The chain joins TRBV5-5 to TRBJ2-3, with TRBD2 matching 9 bases. V was clipped by 0 bases and J by 3 bases; unmatched bases: 2. Germline CDR1 SGHKS, CDR2 YYEKEE (reference sequence). This CDR3 spans 15 amino acids. As DNA, the CDR3 is TGTGCCAGCAGCTTGGACGCGGGGGGGACAGATACGCAGTATTTT. Residues: CASSLDAGGTDTQYF.

The rearrangement joins TRBV5-1 to TRBJ1-1; D is uncertain. Trimming took off 5 bases at V and 4 bases at J, with 12 bases between the two ends. The length of the CDR3 is 13 residues. Germline V lookup: CDR1 SGHRS, CDR2 YFSETQ. The CDR3 is CASRKQAFTEAFF. The CDR3 coding sequence is TGCGCCAGCAGGAAGCAGGCTTTCACTGAAGCTTTCTTT. The whole variable domain, filled in from reference TRBV5-1 and TRBJ1-1, reads KAGVTQTPRYLIKTRGQQVTLSCSPISGHRSVSWYQQTPGQGLQFLFEYFSETQRNKGNFPGRFSGRQFSNSRSEMNVSTLELGDSALYLCASRKQAFTEAFFGQGTRLTVV.

This chain connects TRBV19 to TRBJ1-6; D remains unclear. The CDR3 totals 15 residues. The V gene's germline CDR1 is LNHDA and CDR2 SQIVND (reference sequence). V was clipped by 4 bases and J by 2 bases, with 9 bases between them. CDR3: CASSNNEAYNSPLHF. The CDR3, as DNA: TGTGCCAGTAGTAACAACGAAGCCTATAATTCACCCCTCCACTTT.

This clone was detected only a few times. The V call is TRBV6-1, the J call TRBJ1-6; D remains unclear. With 5 bases removed from V and 8 bases from J, the gap between germline ends came to 10 bases. CDR3 length: 13 amino acids. CDR1 and CDR2 (germline): MNHNS, SASEGT. The DNA for the CDR3 is TGTGCCAGCAGTCGCGCTCGGTATTCACCCCTCCACTTT. Residues: CASSRARYSPLHF.

The chain joins TRBV7-8 to TRBJ1-2; TRBD1 might be the D (6 bases). V shed 6 bases and J shed 4 bases, with 15 bases lying between them. Germline CDR1 reads SGHVS; CDR2 reads FQNEAQ. The CDR3 length is 14 residues. The CDR3 is CASSTGTLVYGYTF. CDR3 nucleotide sequence: TGTGCCAGCAGTACCGGGACACTAGTCTATGGCTACACCTTC.

The CDR3, as DNA: TGTGCCAGCAGCTTAGCCGGGACTGGGGCCAACGTCCTGACTTTC. Protein: CASSLAGTGANVLTF. The chain has TRBV7-2 and TRBJ2-6, with TRBD2 as a possible D gene (5 bases). V lost 0 bases to trimming and J lost 2 bases, with 5 bases between them. The CDR3 runs to 15 residues. Per the germline V gene, CDR1 is SGHTA and CDR2 is FQGNSA.

The genes are TRBV6-1 and TRBJ1-4; TRBD1 is a possible D gene (5 bases). CDR1 and CDR2 (germline): MNHNS, SASEGT. With 3 bases removed from V and 3 bases from J, the gap between germline ends came to 8 bases. The CDR3 contains 14 residues. In DNA, the CDR3 is TGTGCCAGCAGTGAGGGGCTAGCTAATGAAAAACTGTTTTTT. This codes for CASSEGLANEKLFF.

The rearrangement uses TRBV18 and TRBJ2-5; TRBD2 matches 8 bases. The V and J ends lost 4 bases and 1 base, in that order; junction bases with no gene match: 5. Looked up from germline, CDR1 is KGHSH and CDR2 is LQKENI. The CDR3 is made up of 15 amino acids. DNA for the CDR3: TGTGCCAGCTCACTGAATAGCGGGGTCCAAGAGACCCAGTACTTC. The encoded protein is CASSLNSGVQETQYF. The full variable domain, in which reference TRBV18 and TRBJ2-5 provide the parts outside the CDR3, is NAGVMQNPRHLVRRRGQEARLRCSPMKGHSHVYWYRQLPEEGLKFMVYLQKENIIDESGMPKERFSAEFPKEGPSILRIQQVVRGDSAAYFCASSLNSGVQETQYFGPGTRLLVL.

CDR3 in amino acids: CASSSGTLNTGELFF. DNA of the CDR3: TGTGCCAGCAGTTCCGGGACACTGAACACCGGGGAGCTGTTTTTT. The chain recombines TRBV6-5 with TRBJ2-2; maybe TRBD1 (6 bases). V was cut by 4 bases and J by 1 base, with 10 bases left in between. The CDR3 extends over 15 amino acids. The V gene's germline CDR1 is MNHEY and CDR2 SVGAGI.

The chain links TRBV4-3 to TRBJ2-5; the D gene is possibly TRBD2 (7 bases). CDR1 is LGHNA and CDR2 is YSLEER in the germline V gene. V lost 1 base and J 0 bases, leaving 12 bases between the germline ends. This CDR3 is built from 16 residues. The CDR3 sequence is CASSQVSGGHQETQYF. Written as DNA, the CDR3 is TGCGCCAGCAGCCAAGTCTCCGGGGGGCACCAAGAGACCCAGTACTTC.

The chain recombines TRBV18 with TRBJ1-2; TRBD1 agrees at 7 bases. Germline assignment: CDR1 KGHSH and CDR2 LQKENI. With V trimmed by 4 bases and J by 6 bases, 11 bases remained unmatched. The CDR3 loop spans 15 amino acids. The CDR3 coding sequence is TGTGCCAGCTCACTTAGACAGGGCGGCTTCGATGGCTACACCTTC. Its protein product is CASSLRQGGFDGYTF.